This TCR beta chain was captured by sequencing in a study of T-cell memory formation after mild COVID-19. Study context: TCR clusters were mostly donor specific.

The CDR3 is 14 amino acids. Deletions cut 4 bases from V and 2 bases from J, with 10 bases between. Per germline, CDR1 SGHVS and CDR2 FQNEAQ. With regard to this clonotype: The target antigen is unknown.

Notes on the study in general: Confirmation was lacking for SARS-CoV-2 specificity of second-wave clones that peaked on day 37. The finding that pre-infection memory included some responding clones suggested that cross-reactive memory joined.

TCRdb fed the 5' RACE reads into MiXCR, producing one record per CDR3 protein. The top ten hold 8.5% to 9% of the sample, which has 350,000 to 450,000 distinct CDR3 sequences, approximately 24% seen once. What was sequenced was PBMCs or a T cell subset sorted from them (not recorded which). V and J are TRBV7-8 and TRBJ2-3, with D possibly matching TRBD1 (6 bases). The clonotype comes from an adult woman who had mild COVID-19 (a few samples of this study predate the infection). Cell type and time point are not known. The CDR3 coding sequence is TGTGCCAGCAGCTATGGGGGCTACACAGATACGCAGTATTTT. Its protein is CASSYGGYTDTQYF. The entire variable domain, with the rest obtained from reference TRBV7-8 and TRBJ2-3, is as follows: GAGVSQSPRYKVAKRGQDVALRCDPISGHVSLFWYQQALGQGPEFLTYFQNEAQLDKSGLPSDRFFAERPEGSVSTLKIQRTQQEDSAVYLCASSYGGYTDTQYFGPGTRLTVL.